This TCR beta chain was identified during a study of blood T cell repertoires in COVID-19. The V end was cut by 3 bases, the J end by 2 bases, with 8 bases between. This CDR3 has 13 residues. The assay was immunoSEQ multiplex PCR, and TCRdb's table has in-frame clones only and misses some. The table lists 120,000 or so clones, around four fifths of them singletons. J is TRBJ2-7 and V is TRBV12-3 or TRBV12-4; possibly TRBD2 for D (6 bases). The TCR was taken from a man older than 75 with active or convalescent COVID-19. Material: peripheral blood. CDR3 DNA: TGTGCCAGCAGTTTCTCGGGGGCCTACGAGCAGTACTTC. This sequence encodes CASSFSGAYEQYF.